The clone carrying this TCR beta chain has a count of ten or more. The antigen remains unidentified. For the diagnoses, clinical symptoms, serum thyroxine and TRAb, thyroid ultrasound and orbital computed tomography were used. The blood sample was taken at first hyperthyroidism diagnosis, before any ophthalmopathy symptoms. This entry comes from a study of T cells in Graves' hyperthyroidism and ophthalmopathy. General study findings and limits: Blood held most thyroid clonotypes expanded above 0.001 frequency. A 13 V-J model separated ophthalmopathy from stable hyperthyroidism.

Template material for amplifying TCR beta CDR3 regions consisted of RNA transcripts. HTBI primers were used for first-round RT-PCR of the TCR CDR3. One entry per CDR3 protein, called by TCRdb with MiXCR from the multiplex PCR reads. The data show under 450,000 distinct CDR3 sequences, with about 18% seen just once and 34% held by the top ten. CDR1 is MNHEY and CDR2 is SMNVEV in the germline V gene (reference sequence). The CDR3 loop spans 16 amino acids. Trimming removed 4 bases at V and 1 base at J, with 14 bases between. Sequences were obtained from blood. This chain connects TRBV27 to TRBJ1-5; tentatively, D is TRBD1 (5 bases). The receptor was derived from a woman aged 30 to 39 with Graves' hyperthyroidism that later progressed to Graves' ophthalmopathy. The CDR3 spells CASSSRMGLSNQPQHF. The CDR3 DNA is TGTGCCAGCAGTTCCCGGATGGGGCTCAGCAATCAGCCCCAGCATTTT.